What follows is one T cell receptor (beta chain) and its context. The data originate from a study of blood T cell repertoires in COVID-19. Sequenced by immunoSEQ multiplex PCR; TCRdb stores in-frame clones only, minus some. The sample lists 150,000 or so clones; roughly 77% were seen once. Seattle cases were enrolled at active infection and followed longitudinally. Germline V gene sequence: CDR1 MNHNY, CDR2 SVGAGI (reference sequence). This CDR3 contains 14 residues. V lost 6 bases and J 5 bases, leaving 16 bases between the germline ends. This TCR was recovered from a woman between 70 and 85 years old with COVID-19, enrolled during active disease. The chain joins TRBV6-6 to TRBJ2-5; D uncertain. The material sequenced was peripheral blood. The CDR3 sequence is CASSPPIKPETQYF. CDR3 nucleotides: TGTGCCAGCAGCCCCCCTATAAAGCCGGAGACCCAGTACTTC.